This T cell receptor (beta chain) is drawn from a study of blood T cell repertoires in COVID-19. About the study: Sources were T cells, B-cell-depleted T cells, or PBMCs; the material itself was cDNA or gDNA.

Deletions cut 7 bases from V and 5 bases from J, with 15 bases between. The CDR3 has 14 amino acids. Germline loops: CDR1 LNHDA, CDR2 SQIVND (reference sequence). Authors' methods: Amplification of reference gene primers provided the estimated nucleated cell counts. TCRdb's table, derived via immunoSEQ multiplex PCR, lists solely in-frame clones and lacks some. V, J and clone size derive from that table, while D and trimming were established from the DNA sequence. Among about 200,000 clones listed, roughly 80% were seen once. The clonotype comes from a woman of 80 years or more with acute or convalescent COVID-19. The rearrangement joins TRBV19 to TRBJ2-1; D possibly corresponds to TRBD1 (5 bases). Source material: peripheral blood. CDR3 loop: CASMIWGRDNEQFF. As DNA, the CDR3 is TGTGCCAGTATGATCTGGGGCAGGGACAATGAGCAGTTCTTC.